This entry describes one T cell receptor (beta chain). Clones were read by immunoSEQ multiplex PCR, and TCRdb kept only the in-frame ones, dropping some. The table records almost 400,000 clones, 88% of them present only once. These data belong to a study of blood T cell repertoires in COVID-19. Study context: T cells, B-cell-depleted T cells, or PBMCs supplied cDNA or gDNA.

Germline V gene sequence: CDR1 SGDLS, CDR2 YYNGEE. V shed 1 base and J shed 3 bases, with 14 bases lying between them. This CDR3 has 16 residues. Clinical histories supplied by participants themselves formed the basis of cohort assignment. This chain joins TRBV9 and TRBJ1-3; weak D call: TRBD1 (6 bases). The sample was PBMCs or T cells enriched from blood (not recorded which). This clonotype was sampled from a woman in her 30s with acute COVID-19. The CDR3 here is CASSVSPGDYGNTIYF. The CDR3, as DNA: TGTGCCAGCAGCGTATCTCCAGGGGATTATGGAAACACCATATATTTT.